Listed below are T cell receptor beta chains from one sample, sequenced in a study of blood T cells in healthy people across ages. TCRdb processed the 5' RACE reads anew with MiXCR; each CDR3 protein has one entry. The repertoire holds 2 million or so distinct CDR3 sequences, roughly 50% seen once, with 2% to 2.5% in the top ten. Sequenced material: blood. The receptor set was obtained from a woman aged 40 to 50 in good health. The CDR3 runs from the conserved cysteine through the conserved F or W. Fields, in order: clone size, V gene, CDR3 length, J gene, D gene, CDR3 DNA, CDR3 protein. D genes are given only for firm matches. Not every row has a clone size; where given, it reads once, few, many or a size class.

few	TRBV28	14	TRBJ2-7	-	TGTGCCAGCAGTTGGCCCCCCCCTGGGTACGAGCAGTACTTC	CASSWPPPGYEQYF
-	TRBV29-1	13	TRBJ1-1	TRBD1	TGCAGCGGCCGACAGGGGGGGAACACTGAAGCTTTCTTT	CSGRQGGNTEAFF
-	TRBV6-5	15	TRBJ2-1	TRBD2	TGTGCCAGCAGCCAATTAGCGGGGGCTACAGATGAGCAGTTCTTC	CASSQLAGATDEQFF
few	TRBV7-8	13	TRBJ1-2	TRBD1	TGTGCCAGCAGCGCCGACAGGGCAGGTGGCTACACCTTC	CASSADRAGGYTF
few	TRBV2	14	TRBJ1-5	-	TGTGCCAGTAGCGGGCAGGCGAAAAATCAGCCCCAGCATTTT	CASSGQAKNQPQHF
-	TRBV27	15	TRBJ1-2	-	TGTGCCAGCAGTTTAAAAGGTTGGGGGAACTATGGCTACACCTTC	CASSLKGWGNYGYTF
-	TRBV20-1	15	TRBJ2-7	TRBD2	TGCAGTGCTAGAGCTCAGCGGGACGGACGCTGCGAGCAGTACTTC	CSARAQRDGRCEQYF
-	TRBV6-1	16	TRBJ2-3	TRBD2	TGTGCCAGCAGTGGGGCTAGCGGTTCTAGCACAGATACGCAGTATTTT	CASSGASGSSTDTQYF
once	TRBV2	13	TRBJ2-1	-	TGTGCCAGCAGTGTAGGAGCTTACGGTGAGCAGTTCTTC	CASSVGAYGEQFF
-	TRBV15	17	TRBJ2-4	TRBD1	TGTGCCACCAGCAGCCGACAGGGGTCGTGGGCCAAAAACATTCAGTACTTC	CATSSRQGSWAKNIQYF
few	TRBV4-1	14	TRBJ1-2	-	TGCGCCAGCAGCCAAGTGGACGGGTTGTTGGGCTACACCTTC	CASSQVDGLLGYTF
-	TRBV28	16	TRBJ1-5	-	TGTGCCAGCAGTTTTGGAACAGTCGGAGGCAATCAGCCCCAGCATTTT	CASSFGTVGGNQPQHF
few	TRBV28	17	TRBJ2-5	-	TGTGCCAGCAGTTTAACGACTGGAGAGGGCCTGGAGGAGACCCAGTACTTC	CASSLTTGEGLEETQYF
few	TRBV6-5	12	TRBJ1-2	-	TGTGCCAGCAGCCCCAGGGCCTATGGCTACACCTTC	CASSPRAYGYTF
-	TRBV2	13	TRBJ1-5	-	TGTGCCAGCACAGGGGAGACGAATCAGCCCCAGCATTTT	CASTGETNQPQHF
-	TRBV20-1	10	TRBJ1-1	-	TGCAGTGCTAGCCGGCTGGAAGCTTTCTTT	CSASRLEAFF
few	TRBV5-6	14	TRBJ1-6	TRBD1	TGTGCCACCTCGTCCGGACAGGGAGGATCACCCCTCCACTTT	CATSSGQGGSPLHF
-	TRBV12-3/TRBV12-4	17	TRBJ1-2	TRBD1	TGTGCCAGCAGTTTGGAGGAGTGGACAGGGCGGGTTCATGGCTACACCTTC	CASSLEEWTGRVHGYTF
few	TRBV29-1	14	TRBJ2-7	-	TGCAGCGTTGAACCCCTCGAAGACTCCTACGAGCAGTACTTC	CSVEPLEDSYEQYF
-	TRBV5-1	18	TRBJ2-2	-	TGCGCCAGCAGCTCGAGGTTTAGGGAATCCCTCGACACCGGGGAGCTGTTTTTT	CASSSRFRESLDTGELFF
-	TRBV7-2	15	TRBJ2-7	TRBD1	TGTGCCAGCAGCCCAACAGGGGGCTGGTCCTACGAGCAGTACTTC	CASSPTGGWSYEQYF
-	TRBV4-2	16	TRBJ2-1	-	TGTGCCAGCAGCCAAGATAAGCGGGCCCCTTACAATGAGCAGTTCTTC	CASSQDKRAPYNEQFF
-	TRBV5-1	14	TRBJ2-3	-	TGCGCCAGCAGCTTGGAGGGCCGGGCAGATACGCAGTATTTT	CASSLEGRADTQYF
many	TRBV7-3	13	TRBJ2-3	-	TGTGCCAGCAGCTTAGGTCAGGCAGATACGCAGTATTTT	CASSLGQADTQYF
-	TRBV7-2	16	TRBJ2-5	TRBD1	TGTGCCAGCAGCTTAAGTCCAGGGGGTGGGGGAGAGACCCAGTACTTC	CASSLSPGGGGETQYF
-	TRBV6-6	15	TRBJ1-4	TRBD1	TGTGCCAGCAGTCCCTGGACAGGGATCGATGAAAAACTGTTTTTT	CASSPWTGIDEKLFF
-	TRBV28	17	TRBJ2-1	-	TGTGCCAGCTCCCTCGGGTGGGGGAAAGGCTCCTACAATGAGCAGTTCTTC	CASSLGWGKGSYNEQFF
-	TRBV6-6	14	TRBJ1-1	-	TGTGCCAGCAGTGACACGGGATTGAACACTGAAGCTTTCTTT	CASSDTGLNTEAFF
few	TRBV7-9	12	TRBJ2-7	-	TGTGCCAGCAGCTCGGACCCGCTCGGGCAGTACTTC	CASSSDPLGQYF
-	TRBV7-8	18	TRBJ2-1	TRBD2	TGTGCCAGCAGCTTAGCTGGGACTAGCGGGGTGAGATGGAATGAGCAGTTCTTC	CASSLAGTSGVRWNEQFF